Ten or more counts support the clone carrying this TCR beta chain. What it recognizes is unknown. This entry is derived from a study of human T cells and chemical hapten exposure. Points from the study as a whole: Counts of TCRs above 1 in 1000 frequency stayed unchanged with DPC sensitization.

Regarding time point: patch test 3, about 24 weeks after DPC sensitization. Treatment indicated: therapeutic diphenylcyclopropenone sensitization with weekly scalp DPC. Donors, patients with alopecia ranging from 18 to 70 years old and judged suitable for DPC, provided samples. TCRdb re-called the RACE reads with MiXCR, one entry per CDR3 protein. The sample carries over 65,000 distinct CDR3 sequences, over 8.5% recorded once. The receptor was derived from a woman in her forties or fifties with alopecia areata. Some clones in this sample may be carry-over from other donors' samples. Here the sequenced sample was whole blood, taken in connection with sensitization to the hapten diphenylcyclopropenone (DPC).

CDR3 protein: CASRSGTGAPNSPLHF. CDR3 DNA: TGTGCCAGCAGATCCGGGACAGGGGCTCCTAATTCACCCCTCCACTTT. This chain uses TRBV12-3 or TRBV12-4 with TRBJ1-6; 10 nucleotides match TRBD1. This CDR3 has 16 residues. Trimming took 6 bases from V and 6 from J; bases not matched to a gene: 8.